These 13 T cell receptor beta chains were sequenced from one sample in a study of blood T cells in healthy people across ages. Primed by a sample-barcoded 5' primer and a J-beta primer mix, a second PCR proceeded for roughly 6 to 12 cycles. MiXCR, applied by TCRdb to the 5' RACE reads, yields one record per CDR3 protein. Of around 1.5 million distinct CDR3 sequences listed, roughly 64% are singletons. The specimen was blood. Every receptor here comes from a man in his late teens or twenties in good health.

The chain uses TRBV7-9 and TRBJ1-2; D uncertain. The CDR3 length is 14 residues. V shed 7 bases and J shed 3 bases, with 15 bases lying between them. The germline V gene has CDR1 SEHNR and CDR2 FQNEAQ (reference sequence). The CDR3: CASTGPVTDYGYTF. The CDR3 bases are TGTGCCAGCACGGGTCCTGTCACAGACTATGGCTACACCTTC.

The chain couples TRBV30 to TRBJ1-5; D is uncertain. There are 13 residues in the CDR3. Germline values: CDR1 GTSNPN, CDR2 SVGIG (reference sequence). V was shortened by 2 bases and J by 5 bases, with 10 bases between the two germline ends. CDR3 in DNA: TGTGCCTGGAGTATTGACACCGATCAGCCCCAGCATTTT. Amino acids: CAWSIDTDQPQHF.

The genes are TRBV7-2 and TRBJ1-6, with a possible D match to TRBD1 (6 bases). V was trimmed by 5 bases and J by 6 bases, leaving 14 bases between them. The CDR3 covers 15 residues. Germline values: CDR1 SGHTA, CDR2 FQGNSA. The CDR3 is CASSAIQGSNSPLHF. CDR3 coding DNA: TGTGCCAGCAGCGCAATACAGGGCTCTAATTCACCCCTCCACTTT.

The genes are TRBV7-2 and TRBJ2-5; D is perhaps TRBD1 (6 bases). The J call may be faulty, since TRBJ2-1 better matches the DNA end. The germline CDR1 and CDR2 sequences are SGHTA and FQGNSA. CDR3 length: 14 amino acids. CDR3 nucleotide sequence: TGTGCCAGCAGCTTTCAGGGGTACCAAGAGACCCAGTTCTTC. Its translation is CASSFQGYQETQFF.

This clonotype has only one observation. The chain joins TRBV15 to TRBJ2-7; TRBD1 might be the D (5 bases). Trimming left V 0 bases short and J 3 bases short, with 12 bases between. The length of the CDR3 is 15 residues. CDR1 LNHNV and CDR2 YYDKDF come from the germline V gene (reference sequence). Here the CDR3 DNA reads TGTGCCACCAGCAGAGATCAGGGTTCTGGCTACGAGCAGTACTTC. It translates to CATSRDQGSGYEQYF.

This clonotype turned up a few times. The rearrangement uses TRBV29-1 and TRBJ2-7; 8 bases match TRBD1. This CDR3 region has 14 residues. CDR1 and CDR2 (germline): SQVTM, ANQGSEA. V was pared by 2 bases and J by 0 bases, with 3 bases of the junction left unmatched. The CDR3 nucleotides are TGCAGCGTTGAAAGGACAGGGACCTCCTACGAGCAGTACTTC. Translated: CSVERTGTSYEQYF.

The rearrangement links TRBV20-1 to TRBJ2-7, with D hard to call. Between the trimmed V and J ends, which lost 3 bases and 4 bases, there was a span of 16 bases. Germline CDR1 reads DFQATT; CDR2 reads SNEGSKA (reference sequence). The CDR3 spans 14 residues. CDR3 residues: CSARAHLRLYEQYF. The CDR3 nucleotides are TGCAGTGCTAGGGCTCACCTTAGGTTATACGAGCAGTACTTC.

This clonotype appeared a few times. The J gene is TRBJ2-7, the V gene TRBV28, with unresolved D. The germline CDR1 and CDR2 sequences are MDHEN and SYDVKM. Trimming removed 8 bases at V and 2 bases at J, with 13 bases between. The CDR3 sequence is 13 residues long. CDR3 sequence reads: CASRSLQPYEQYF. CDR3 nucleotides: TGTGCCAGCCGATCCCTACAGCCCTACGAGCAGTACTTC.

This clonotype turned up a few times. The V and J genes are TRBV7-9 and TRBJ2-2; no definite D call. Germline V gene lookup returns CDR1 SEHNR and CDR2 FQNEAQ (reference sequence). The CDR3 has 15 amino acids. V lost 1 base to trimming and J lost 0 bases, with 6 bases between them. The CDR3 loop reads CASSLGFSNTGELFF. CDR3 DNA: TGTGCCAGCAGCTTAGGCTTCTCGAACACCGGGGAGCTGTTTTTT.

This chain joins TRBV4-2 and TRBJ2-1, with D uncertain. The CDR3 extends over 15 amino acids. From germline, CDR1 is LGHNA and CDR2 YNFKEQ. With 0 bases removed from V and 4 bases from J, the gap between germline ends came to 10 bases. CDR3 in amino acids: CASSQDRNLYNEQFF. As DNA, the CDR3 is TGTGCCAGCAGCCAAGATCGGAACTTATACAATGAGCAGTTCTTC.

V is TRBV6-6 and J is TRBJ2-1; TRBD2 matches at 8 bases. The germline gives CDR1 MNHNY, CDR2 SVGAGI (reference sequence). Germline trimming cut 2 bases from V and 10 bases from J; bases unmatched to any gene: 10. The CDR3 consists of 15 residues. The DNA for the CDR3 is TGTGCCAGCAGTTACAGGGCTAGCGGGTCCTACGAGCAGTTCTTC. Translated: CASSYRASGSYEQFF.

This clonotype turned up a few times. V gene TRBV4-3 combines with J gene TRBJ2-5; TRBD1 matches at 7 bases. The DNA end lines up better with TRBJ2-7; the J call may be wrong. The germline V gene has CDR1 LGHNA and CDR2 YSLEER. The CDR3 contains 18 residues. CDR3 sequence reads: CASSQDSRVTGVLYEQYF. The CDR3 DNA follows: TGCGCCAGCAGCCAAGATAGTAGGGTAACAGGGGTCCTATACGAGCAGTACTTC.

This chain uses TRBV20-1 with TRBJ2-7; D remains unclear. Trimming removed 6 bases at V and 6 bases at J, with 21 bases between. The germline V gene has CDR1 DFQATT and CDR2 SNEGSKA (reference sequence). CDR3 length: 14 residues. The CDR3 region has the DNA TGCAGTGCAACGAGACCGGGTGGGCCAAGCGAGCAGTACTTC. It is translated as CSATRPGGPSEQYF.